The 10 T cell receptor beta chains listed next were all sequenced from one sample in a study of shared clonotypes between healthy human individuals (dated by TCRdb to about 2020). Library method: the immunoSEQ multiplex PCR assay. The clones in this table, taken by TCRdb from immuneACCESS, are in-frame only. Not every clone is retained; where verified, under half of the shortfall comes from an unresolved V gene, and the cause of the rest is unknown. Present in this sample are around 88,000 clones, around 67% of which were seen just once. The ten largest account for 45% to 50% of the sample. The specimen sequenced was memory CD8+ T cells sorted from blood. The cell subset or site label corresponds to: CD45RO+ cells pooled with CCR7-negative TemRA cells. These receptors all come from a man in his thirties or forties in good health.

The rearrangement uses TRBV15 and TRBJ1-1; 8 nucleotides line up with TRBD1. The CDR3 sequence is 15 residues long. Germline V gene data show CDR1 as LNHNV and CDR2 as YYDKDF (reference sequence). The J segment lost 4 bases and the V segment lost 4 bases, leaving 8 bases of the junction unmatched. The DNA of the CDR3 is TGTGCCACCAGCAAACGACAGGGGTTAGGCACTGAAGCTTTCTTT. This sequence encodes CATSKRQGLGTEAFF.

The J gene is TRBJ1-2, the V gene TRBV6-1; tentatively, D is TRBD1 (5 bases). CDR3 size: 18 residues. With 2 bases removed from V and 7 bases from J, the gap between germline ends came to 26 bases. Germline V gives CDR1 MNHNS, CDR2 SASEGT. CDR3: CASSEFLQDWDGGVGYTF. The CDR3 region has the DNA TGTGCCAGCAGTGAATTCCTCCAGGACTGGGACGGGGGGGTTGGCTACACCTTC.

The genes are TRBV11-2 and TRBJ2-7; D is possibly TRBD1 (6 bases). Germline CDR1 reads SGHAT; CDR2 reads FQNNGV. This CDR3 is built from 19 residues. V dropped 5 bases and J dropped 1 base, with 27 bases sitting between them. CDR3 amino acids: CASSHPGGETGSRSYEQYF. The DNA of the CDR3 is TGTGCCAGCAGCCACCCTGGTGGGGAAACAGGGAGTAGGTCCTACGAGCAGTACTTC. Variable domain in full (rest from reference TRBV11-2 and TRBJ2-7): EAGVAQSPRYKIIEKRQSVAFWCNPISGHATLYWYQQILGQGPKLLIQFQNNGVVDDSQLPKDRFSAERLKGVDSTLKIQPAKLEDSAVYLCASSHPGGETGSRSYEQYFGPGTRLTVT.

The sample holds many counts of this clone. Other DNA sequences in the same sample also yield this CDR3. The CDR3 region has the DNA TGTGCCAGCAGCTCGGCATATGGCTACACCTTC. Translated, it gives CASSSAYGYTF. The V and J genes are TRBV28 and TRBJ1-2; D unclear. Trimming shortened V by 6 bases and J by 5 bases, and 7 bases separated the two germline ends. In germline, CDR1 is MDHEN, CDR2 SYDVKM. The CDR3 contains 11 residues.

This CDR3 reads CASRQPWDRGDRAFF. CDR3 nucleotide sequence: TGTGCCAGCAGACAACCTTGGGACAGGGGGGATCGGGCTTTCTTT. The chain is built from TRBV28 and TRBJ1-1; 11 bases match TRBD1. Germline-derived CDR1 and CDR2 are MDHEN and SYDVKM. V gave up 6 bases and J gave up 11 bases; unmatched junction bases: 14. This CDR3 is built from 15 residues.

To note about this clone: A single base is all that separates this from a far larger clone, so a read error is likely. CDR3 loop: CASSVAMTGRGYTF. CDR3 in DNA: TGTGCCAGCAGCGTAGCGATGACAGGTCGGGGCTACACCTTC. The rearrangement joins TRBV7-8 to TRBJ1-2, with a possible D match to TRBD1 (6 bases). The CDR3 has 14 residues. In germline, CDR1 is SGHVS, CDR2 FQNEAQ.

This chain connects TRBV6-5 to TRBJ2-3; 7 nucleotides align to TRBD1. The CDR3 extends over 16 amino acids. After removal of 0 bases from V and 2 bases from J, the junction contained 5 bases not matched to a gene. CDR1 and CDR2 (germline): MNHEY, SVGAGI. For the CDR3, the DNA is TGTGCCAGCAGTTACTCGGCCGGGACAGTCACAGATACGCAGTATTTT. Its translation is CASSYSAGTVTDTQYF.

The chain's CDR3 is CATSRDRGASSYEQYF. The CDR3, as DNA: TGTGCCACCAGCAGAGATCGGGGGGCGAGCTCCTACGAGCAGTACTTC. The chain carries TRBV15 and TRBJ2-7; possibly TRBD2 for D (7 bases). Per germline, CDR1 LNHNV and CDR2 YYDKDF (reference sequence). V lost 0 bases and J 0 bases, leaving 12 bases between the germline ends. This CDR3 spans 16 amino acids.

This clone appeared a single time. The CDR3 DNA reads TGTGCCAGCCGTGGAGCGGGAGAAGTTGGGGGCACGACAGATACGCAGTATTTT. Translating it yields CASRGAGEVGGTTDTQYF. The V call is TRBV6-1, the J call TRBJ2-3; 8 bases map to TRBD2. The germline V gene encodes CDR1 MNHNS and CDR2 SASEGT. The CDR3 runs 18 residues. V lost 8 bases and J lost 3; bases outside the gene matches: 19.

The J gene is TRBJ2-7, the V gene TRBV7-9; D possibly matches TRBD1 or TRBD2 (5 bases each). V lost 2 bases and J lost 6, with 8 bases in between. This CDR3 region has 12 residues. CDR1 is SEHNR, CDR2 FQNEAQ, per germline (reference sequence). DNA for the CDR3: TGTGCCAGCAGCTTAAGAGGGGTCGAGCAGTACTTC. This translates into CASSLRGVEQYF.